Below are 11 T cell receptor beta chains sequenced from a single sample in a study of T cell responses to AZD1222 COVID-19 vaccine. Repertoires were generated with immunoSEQ multiplex PCR, while TCRdb's copy carries only in-frame clones and drops some. The table shows tens of thousands of clones, with 84% occurring only once. The sequences come from peripheral blood, collected on day 0 of AZD1222 vaccination. The receptors shown here come from an adult in good health.

The V and J genes are TRBV27 and TRBJ2-7, with no clear D. Germline V gives CDR1 MNHEY, CDR2 SMNVEV (reference sequence). The CDR3 is 16 amino acids. Deletions cut 5 bases from V and 2 bases from J, with 19 bases between. The DNA for the CDR3 is TGTGCCAGCAGTACTCTGACGGGCGGCAGCACCTACGAGCAGTACTTC. This encodes CASSTLTGGSTYEQYF.

V and J are TRBV10-3 and TRBJ1-1; D not certain. Germline loops: CDR1 ENHRY, CDR2 SYGVKD. The CDR3 runs to 14 residues. V was pared by 5 bases and J by 0 bases, with 10 bases between. CDR3 sequence: CAISYQVMNTEAFF. The DNA of the CDR3 is TGTGCCATCAGTTATCAGGTTATGAACACTGAAGCTTTCTTT.

V is TRBV20-1 and J is TRBJ1-1; the D is unclear. The CDR3 is 13 amino acids. Germline V CDR1 and CDR2: DFQATT, SNEGSKA (reference sequence). With 3 bases removed from V and 4 bases from J, the gap between germline ends came to 12 bases. The CDR3 DNA follows: TGCAGTGCTAGTAAGGAGATAGGCACTGAAGCTTTCTTT. Translating gives CSASKEIGTEAFF.

The J gene is TRBJ1-2, the V gene TRBV21-1. TRBV21-1 is labeled a pseudogene. The CDR3 runs to 13 residues. CDR3 amino acids: CASSKGGRDGYTF. The CDR3, as DNA: TGTGCCAGCAGCAAAGGAGGGCGTGATGGCTACACCTTC.

This sequence joins TRBV5-6 and TRBJ2-7; the match to TRBD1 covers 9 bases. V lost 4 bases to trimming and J lost 2 bases; unmatched junction nucleotides: 10. Germline values: CDR1 SGHDT, CDR2 YYEEEE. The CDR3 contains 16 residues. The CDR3 DNA sequence: TGTGCCAGCAGCGATGTCGGGACAGGGAGGGCCTACGAGCAGTACGTC. Translated: CASSDVGTGRAYEQYV.

The rearrangement uses TRBV18 and TRBJ1-5, with TRBD1 as a possible D gene (6 bases). V lost 4 bases, J lost 0 bases, and 13 bases lay in between. CDR1 and CDR2 (germline): KGHSH, LQKENI. This CDR3 is built from 16 residues. CDR3 sequence: CASSQQGSNSNQPQHF. The CDR3 DNA is TGTGCCAGCTCACAACAGGGCTCTAATAGCAATCAGCCCCAGCATTTT.

This sequence joins TRBV6-2 or TRBV6-3 and TRBJ1-1, with 7 bases identical to TRBD1. There are 15 residues in the CDR3. CDR1 and CDR2 from the germline V gene are MNHEY and SVGEGT. V trimming: 4 bases; J trimming: 1 base; junction bases outside the gene matches: 6. CDR3 sequence: CASSSIQGQNTEAFF. Written as DNA, the CDR3 is TGTGCCAGCAGTTCCATACAGGGGCAGAACACTGAAGCTTTCTTT.

The CDR3 here is CASSNRDEDSPLHF. The DNA for the CDR3 is TGTGCCAGCAGTAACCGGGACGAGGATTCACCCCTCCACTTT. V usage is TRBV6-6 and J usage is TRBJ1-6, with D possibly TRBD1 on 5 matching bases. The CDR3 consists of 14 residues. Germline V gene sequence: CDR1 MNHNY, CDR2 SVGAGI (reference sequence). The ends were cut back, 5 bases at V and 8 bases at J, with 13 bases in the middle.

This clone was seen more than once but under ten times. This chain connects TRBV7-8 to TRBJ2-7, with D perhaps matching TRBD2 (5 bases). V was cut by 3 bases and J by 3 bases, with 9 bases left in between. The germline V gene encodes CDR1 SGHVS and CDR2 FQNEAQ. This CDR3 spans 13 amino acids. DNA for the CDR3: TGTGCCAGCAGCTTCGGACTGGGCTACGAGCAGTACGTC. Translation gives CASSFGLGYEQYV.

The rearrangement links TRBV3-1 (or the pseudogene TRBV3-2) to TRBJ2-3; D unresolved. Trimming removed 1 base at V and 5 bases at J, with 4 bases between. CDR3 size: 12 residues. The germline V gene has CDR1 LGHDT and CDR2 YNNKEL (reference sequence). The CDR3 DNA sequence: TGTGCCAGCAGCCAAGGCCAAGATACGCAGTATTTT. Protein: CASSQGQDTQYF.

The CDR3 spells CASSLAWGEGSPLHF. The CDR3 DNA reads TGCGCCAGCAGCTTGGCCTGGGGTGAGGGTTCACCCCTCCACTTT. The chain recombines TRBV5-1 with TRBJ1-6; D is uncertain. The CDR3 extends over 15 amino acids. In germline, CDR1 is SGHRS, CDR2 YFSETQ. V lost 0 bases and J lost 9, with 13 bases in between.